A single sample gave rise to the 3 T cell receptor beta chains below, sequenced in a study of blood T cell repertoires in COVID-19. Sequencing used immunoSEQ multiplex PCR; TCRdb keeps in-frame clones, though not all of them. The table records a few hundred thousand clones, around 85% of them present only once. Sequenced material: peripheral blood. These receptors came from a woman aged 65 to 85 with acute or convalescent COVID-19.

The rearrangement links TRBV4-1 to TRBJ1-5; TRBD1 is a possible D gene (5 bases). This CDR3 contains 15 residues. Per germline, CDR1 MGHRA and CDR2 YSYEKL. V was shortened by 1 base and J by 6 bases, with 13 bases between the two germline ends. The CDR3 DNA reads as TGCGCCAGCAGCCAAGGGGGGGGGTCGACTCAGCCCCAGCATTTT. It translates to CASSQGGGSTQPQHF.

The V call is TRBV11-3, the J call TRBJ2-3, with a possible D match to TRBD2 (7 bases). V was pared by 4 bases and J by 1 base, with 12 bases between. The CDR3 contains 15 residues. Germline CDR1 reads SGHNT; CDR2 reads YENEEA. The CDR3 loop is CASSSGGAGTDTQYF. CDR3 nucleotides: TGTGCCAGCAGCTCTGGGGGGGCCGGCACAGATACGCAGTATTTT.

The genes are TRBV20-1 and TRBJ2-1; 9 nucleotides agree with TRBD2. CDR3 size: 15 residues. V was clipped by 3 bases and J by 3 bases; unmatched bases: 6. CDR1 DFQATT and CDR2 SNEGSKA come from the germline V gene (reference sequence). The CDR3 loop reads CSASGLAGNYNEQFF. The CDR3 DNA reads TGCAGTGCTAGTGGTCTAGCGGGGAACTACAATGAGCAGTTCTTC.